The following is a T cell receptor (beta chain) sequence with its context. Adaptor-ligated barcode primers were used to amplify TRBV12-4/TRBJ1-2 clonotypes. TCRdb re-called the multiplex PCR reads with MiXCR, one entry per CDR3 protein. Among 260 or so distinct CDR3 sequences listed, over 3.5% were seen once. This CDR3 contains 13 residues. Trimming shortened V by 7 bases and J by 4 bases, and 13 bases separated the two germline ends. V gene TRBV12-3 or TRBV12-4 combines with J gene TRBJ1-2; D ambiguous. The sequencing sample was made of naive CD4+ T cells sorted from blood. This sample's subset: naive CD4+ T cells, CD4+CD45RA+CD25-. The source is a female donor with breast cancer. The CDR3 bases are TGTGCCAGCAATACAAGAGGCGGCTATGGCTACACCTTC. It translates to CASNTRGGYGYTF.